This T cell receptor (beta chain) was profiled in a study of T-cell memory formation after mild COVID-19. The CDR3 sequence is 15 residues long. CDR1 and CDR2 from the germline V gene are SGHNT and YYREEE (reference sequence). The V and J ends lost 4 bases and 8 bases, in that order; junction bases with no gene match: 12. Sample barcodes and UMIs were carried by the TCR alpha and TCR beta cDNA libraries that 5'RACE generated with constant-segment primers. TCRdb re-derived calls from the 5' RACE reads in MiXCR, one entry per CDR3 protein. The sample yields some 120,000 distinct CDR3 sequences, about 6% seen once. Only a few counts were recorded for this clonotype.

Specimen: PBMCs or a T cell subset sorted from them (not recorded which). This TCR came from an adult woman who had mild COVID-19 (a few samples of this study predate the infection). Cell type and time point are not known. The V gene is TRBV5-4, the J gene TRBJ2-1, with 7 bases lining up with TRBD1. The CDR3 coding sequence is TGTGCCAGCAGCACCGGGACAGAGCATTCGCATGAGCAGTTCTTC. It is translated as CASSTGTEHSHEQFF.